These 14 T cell receptor beta chains were all obtained from the same sample, sequenced in a study of T cells of healthy individuals. TCRdb re-analysed the 5' RACE reads in MiXCR, keeping a single row per CDR3 protein. The table includes about 41,000 distinct CDR3 sequences, 3.5% to 5.5% detected once. The receptors were sampled from a human donor in good health.

This rearrangement joins TRBV19 to TRBJ2-1; D possibly corresponds to TRBD1 (5 bases). The germline CDR1 and CDR2 sequences are LNHDA and SQIVND (reference sequence). The V end lost 3 bases, the J end lost 5 bases, and 14 bases lay between the germline ends. The CDR3 length is 15 residues. Here the CDR3 DNA reads TGTGCCAGTAGTATCCACGTTGCAGGGCACAATGAGCAGTTCTTC. As protein: CASSIHVAGHNEQFF. Full variable domain (rest looked up from reference TRBV19 and TRBJ2-1): DGGITQSPKYLFRKEGQNVTLSCEQNLNHDAMYWYRQDPGQGLRLIYYSQIVNDFQKGDIAEGYSVSREKKESFPLTVTSAQKNPTAFYLCASSIHVAGHNEQFFGPGTRLTVL.

In its sample, this clonotype was seen many times. The chain is built from TRBV6-1 and TRBJ2-3; D might be TRBD2 (6 bases). CDR3 length: 13 residues. Germline V CDR1 and CDR2: MNHNS, SASEGT. V was trimmed by 11 bases and J by 4 bases, leaving 16 bases between them. The CDR3: CAGGMNKADTQYF. The CDR3 coding sequence is TGTGCCGGAGGGATGAACAAAGCAGATACGCAGTATTTT.

This clonotype was counted many times. The chain carries TRBV6-5 and TRBJ2-1, with TRBD2 matching over 7 bases. Germline CDR1 is MNHEY and CDR2 is SVGAGI. CDR3 size: 16 residues. V was clipped by 6 bases and J by 7 bases; unmatched bases: 15. CDR3 DNA: TGTGCCAGCAGGATCAGGACGGGGGGATGGGGAAATGAGCAGTTCTTC. This gives the protein CASRIRTGGWGNEQFF.

The table lists this clonotype with a few counts. The chain recombines TRBV3-1 with TRBJ2-2, with 9 bases that match TRBD2. The CDR3 covers 21 residues. Germline CDR1 and CDR2: LGHDT and YNNKEL (reference sequence). V gave up 3 bases and J gave up 1 base; unmatched junction bases: 18. The CDR3 region is CASSQVTSGVAGDMNTGELFF. For the CDR3, the DNA is TGTGCCAGCAGCCAGGTCACGAGTGGGGTAGCGGGGGACATGAACACCGGGGAGCTGTTTTTT.

This clonotype was picked up many times. This chain joins TRBV20-1 and TRBJ2-7, with D tentatively TRBD1 or TRBD2 (5 bases each). The CDR3 has 14 amino acids. Trimming removed 5 bases at V and 6 bases at J, with 20 bases between. Germline V gene data show CDR1 as DFQATT and CDR2 as SNEGSKA (reference sequence). Here the CDR3 reads CSADSPGRGTEQYF. Written as DNA, the CDR3 is TGCAGTGCTGATTCCCCGGGAAGGGGAACCGAGCAGTACTTC.

This clonotype has a count of ten or more. This sequence joins TRBV20-1 and TRBJ2-1, with a weak D call TRBD1 (5 bases). The CDR3 consists of 12 residues. V lost 5 bases, J lost 7 bases, and 12 bases lay in between. The germline V gene has CDR1 DFQATT and CDR2 SNEGSKA (reference sequence). The DNA of the CDR3 is TGCAGTGCTCGAAAGTCAGGGAATGAGCAGTTCTTC. Its translation: CSARKSGNEQFF.

DNA of the CDR3: TGTGCCAGTACTCTTTCCTACAATGAGCAGTTCTTC. Translating gives CASTLSYNEQFF. The V call is TRBV6-1, the J call TRBJ2-1; D remains ambiguous. The germline gives CDR1 MNHNS, CDR2 SASEGT. The CDR3 sequence is 12 residues long. Trimming stripped 9 bases from V and 1 base from J, with 7 bases between.

This clonotype appeared many times. This chain uses TRBV27 with TRBJ2-4, with D possibly matching TRBD1 (5 bases). Per germline, CDR1 MNHEY and CDR2 SMNVEV (reference sequence). Trimming stripped 5 bases from V and 5 bases from J, with 22 bases between. This CDR3 has 17 residues. The CDR3 is CASSPSRTRAPENIQYF. The CDR3 nucleotides are TGTGCCAGCAGTCCCTCGAGGACCAGGGCCCCAGAAAACATTCAGTACTTC.

This clonotype has at least ten counts. The CDR3 sequence: CASSLEGSIRRPDTQYF. The CDR3, as DNA: TGTGCCAGCAGCTTGGAGGGGTCCATCCGGAGGCCAGATACGCAGTATTTT. The V gene is TRBV5-5, the J gene TRBJ2-3; perhaps D is TRBD1 or TRBD2 (5 bases each). Germline V gene data show CDR1 as SGHKS and CDR2 as YYEKEE (reference sequence). The V end lost 0 bases, the J end lost 4 bases, and 18 bases lay between the germline ends. CDR3 length: 17 amino acids. Based on the CDR3 plus reference TRBV5-5 and TRBJ2-3, the full variable domain is DAGVTQSPTHLIKTRGQQVTLRCSPISGHKSVSWYQQVLGQGPQFIFQYYEKEERGRGNFPDRFSARQFPNYSSELNVNALLLGDSALYLCASSLEGSIRRPDTQYFGPGTRLTVL.

The table lists this clonotype with many counts. This chain links TRBV27 with TRBJ1-1; possibly TRBD1 for D (5 bases). Germline loops: CDR1 MNHEY, CDR2 SMNVEV (reference sequence). CDR3 length: 15 amino acids. Trimming removed 5 bases from V and 1 base from J, with 14 bases in between. For the CDR3, the DNA is TGTGCCAGCAGTGCGCCGGGACTTCGGAACACTGAAGCTTTCTTT. Translated, it gives CASSAPGLRNTEAFF.

This clonotype was recorded many times. The CDR3 loop is CATRDRGSEAFF. CDR3 bases: TGTGCCACCAGAGACAGAGGGAGTGAAGCTTTCTTT. The rearrangement joins TRBV24-1 to TRBJ1-1; a possible D gene is TRBD1 (5 bases). The CDR3 extends over 12 amino acids. The ends were cut back, 7 bases at V and 7 bases at J, with 12 bases in the middle. Germline V CDR1 and CDR2: KGHDR, SFDVKD.

This chain uses TRBV20-1 with TRBJ2-3, with D possibly matching TRBD2 (6 bases). V was pared by 4 bases and J by 5 bases, with 16 bases between. CDR1 DFQATT and CDR2 SNEGSKA come from the germline V gene (reference sequence). This CDR3 is 14 amino acids long. The CDR3 reads CSATVQRAGDTQYF. CDR3 bases: TGCAGTGCTACTGTTCAGCGGGCAGGAGATACGCAGTATTTT.

Regarding this clonotype: At one end, the junction sequence differs from germline, possibly due to a read error. V and J are TRBV25-1 and TRBJ2-5; 9 nucleotides agree with TRBD1. Per the germline V gene, CDR1 is MGHDK and CDR2 is SYGVNS. The CDR3 runs to 15 residues. CDR3 in amino acids: CDSSEMGQGQETQYF. The CDR3 DNA sequence: TGTGACAGCAGTGAGATGGGACAGGGTCAAGAGACCCAGTACTTC.

This clonotype was counted ten times or more. The V gene is TRBV12-3 or TRBV12-4, the J gene TRBJ2-7, with D perhaps given as TRBD1 or TRBD2 (5 bases each). V lost 5 bases and J lost 3, with 8 bases in between. CDR3 size: 12 residues. CDR3 sequence: CASSRDHYEQYF. The CDR3 DNA sequence: TGTGCCAGCAGTAGGGACCACTACGAGCAGTACTTC.